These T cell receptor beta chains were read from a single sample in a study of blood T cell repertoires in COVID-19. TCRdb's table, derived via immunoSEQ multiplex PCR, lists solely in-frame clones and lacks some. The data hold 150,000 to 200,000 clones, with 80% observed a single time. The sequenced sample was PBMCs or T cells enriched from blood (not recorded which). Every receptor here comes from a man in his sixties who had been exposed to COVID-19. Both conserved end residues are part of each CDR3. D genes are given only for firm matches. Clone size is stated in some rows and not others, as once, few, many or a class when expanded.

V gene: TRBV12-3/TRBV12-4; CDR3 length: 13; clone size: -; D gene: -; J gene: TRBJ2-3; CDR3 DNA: TGTGCCAGCAGTTTTGGGGGCCCAGATACGCAGTATTTT; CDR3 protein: CASSFGGPDTQYF
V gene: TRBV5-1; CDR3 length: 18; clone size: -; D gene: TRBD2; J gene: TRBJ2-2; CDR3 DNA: TGCGCCAGCAGCTTGGACCTACTAGCGGGAGGCTCCACCGGGGAGCTGTTTTTT; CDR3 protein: CASSLDLLAGGSTGELFF
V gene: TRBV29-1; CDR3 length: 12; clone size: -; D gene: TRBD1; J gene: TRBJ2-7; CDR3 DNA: TGCAGCGTGGGAAGACAGGGCTACGAGCAGTACTTC; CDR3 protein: CSVGRQGYEQYF
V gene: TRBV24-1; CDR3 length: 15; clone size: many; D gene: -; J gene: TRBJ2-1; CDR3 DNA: TGTGCCACCACCGCGGGGGCGGCCCGGGGGGATGAGCAGTTCTTC; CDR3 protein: CATTAGAARGDEQFF
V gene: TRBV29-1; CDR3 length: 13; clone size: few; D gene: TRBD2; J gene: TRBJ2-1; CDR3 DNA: TGCAGCGTTCAGGTCCTAGCGGGAGATGTTGGGTTCTTC; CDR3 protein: CSVQVLAGDVGFF
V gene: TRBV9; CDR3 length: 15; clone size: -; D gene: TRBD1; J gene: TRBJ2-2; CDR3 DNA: TGTGCCAGCAGCGCCTCAGGGGGAAAAACCGGGGAGCTGTTTTTT; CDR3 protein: CASSASGGKTGELFF
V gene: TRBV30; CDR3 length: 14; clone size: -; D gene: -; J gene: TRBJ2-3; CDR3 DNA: TGTGCCTGGAGTCCGGGATTCGTAGCAGATACGCAGTATTTT; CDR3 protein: CAWSPGFVADTQYF
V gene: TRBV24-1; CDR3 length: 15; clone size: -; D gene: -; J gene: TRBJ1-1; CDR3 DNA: TGTGCCACCAGTGACCGCTCCGACAGTAAAACTGAAGCTTTCTTT; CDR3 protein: CATSDRSDSKTEAFF
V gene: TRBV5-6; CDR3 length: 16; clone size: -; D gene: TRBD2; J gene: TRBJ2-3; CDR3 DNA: TGTGCCAGCAGCCTCGCTGGACTAGCGGGCACAGATACGCAGTATTTT; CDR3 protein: CASSLAGLAGTDTQYF
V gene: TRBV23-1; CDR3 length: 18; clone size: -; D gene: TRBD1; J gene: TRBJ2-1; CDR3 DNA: TGCGCCAGCAGGGGGACAGTTAACGGGAAGCGCCCTCACAATGAGCAGTTCTTC; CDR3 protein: CASRGTVNGKRPHNEQFF
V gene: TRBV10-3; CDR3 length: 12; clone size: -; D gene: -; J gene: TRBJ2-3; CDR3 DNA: TGTGCCATCAGCCCTTTAGAGGATACGCAGTATTTT; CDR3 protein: CAISPLEDTQYF
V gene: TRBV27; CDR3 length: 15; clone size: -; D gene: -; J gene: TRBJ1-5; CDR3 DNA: TGTGCCAGCAGTTTATACTTCAGGGACAATCAGCCCCAGCATTTT; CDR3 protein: CASSLYFRDNQPQHF
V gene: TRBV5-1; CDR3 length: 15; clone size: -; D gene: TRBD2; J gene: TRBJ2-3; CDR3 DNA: TGCGCCAGCAGCTCCGGACTAGCCGTCACAGATACGCAGTATTTT; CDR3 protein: CASSSGLAVTDTQYF
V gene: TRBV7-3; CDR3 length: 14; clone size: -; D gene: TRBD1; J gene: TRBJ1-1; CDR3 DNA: TGTGCCAGCAGCCTGGGACAGCTGAACACTGAAGCTTTCTTT; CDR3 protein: CASSLGQLNTEAFF
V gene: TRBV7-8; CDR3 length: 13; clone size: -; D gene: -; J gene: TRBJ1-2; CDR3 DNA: TGTGCCAGCAGCCAGGGGAATTGGGCTGGCTACACCTTC; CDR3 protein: CASSQGNWAGYTF
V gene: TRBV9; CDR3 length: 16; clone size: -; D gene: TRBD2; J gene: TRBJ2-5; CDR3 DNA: TGTGCCAGCAGCACTAACCCGGGACTAGCGGGGGAGACCCAGTACTTC; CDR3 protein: CASSTNPGLAGETQYF
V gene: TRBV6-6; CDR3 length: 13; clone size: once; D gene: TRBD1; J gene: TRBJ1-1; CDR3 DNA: TGTGCCAGCCGGGACAGCGGTGTTCCTGAAGCTTTCTTT; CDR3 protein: CASRDSGVPEAFF
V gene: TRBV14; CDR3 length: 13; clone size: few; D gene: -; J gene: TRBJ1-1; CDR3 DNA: TGTGCCAGCAGCTATTTGTCTAACACTGAAGCTTTCTTT; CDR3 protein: CASSYLSNTEAFF
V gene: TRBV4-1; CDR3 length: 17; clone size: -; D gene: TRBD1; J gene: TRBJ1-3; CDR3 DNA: TGCGCCAGCAGCCAAGATGGACAGGGCGTACGACGAAACACCATATATTTT; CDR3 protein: CASSQDGQGVRRNTIYF
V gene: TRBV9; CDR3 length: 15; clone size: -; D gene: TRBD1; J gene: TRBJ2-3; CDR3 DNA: TGTGCCAGCAGCTCCCTGGGGACAGGCACAGATACGCAGTATTTT; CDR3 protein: CASSSLGTGTDTQYF
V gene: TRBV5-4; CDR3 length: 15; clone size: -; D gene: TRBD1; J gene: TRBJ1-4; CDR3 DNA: TGTGCCAGCAGCTTCGACAGGGGCACTAATGAAAAACTGTTTTTT; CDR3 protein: CASSFDRGTNEKLFF
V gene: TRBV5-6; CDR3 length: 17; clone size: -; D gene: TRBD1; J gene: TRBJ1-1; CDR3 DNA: TGTGCCAGCAGCTTGACGGGGACAGCCCCCATGAACACTGAAGCTTTCTTT; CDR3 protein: CASSLTGTAPMNTEAFF
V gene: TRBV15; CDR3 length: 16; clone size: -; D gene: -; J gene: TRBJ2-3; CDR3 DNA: TGTGCCACCAGCAGAGTGTCGAGGTCTAGCACAGATACGCAGTATTTT; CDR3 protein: CATSRVSRSSTDTQYF
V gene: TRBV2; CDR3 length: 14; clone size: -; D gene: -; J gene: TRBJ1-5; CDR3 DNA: TGTGCCAGCAGTTTAGGGGGGGCGAGCCAGCCCCAGCATTTT; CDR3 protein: CASSLGGASQPQHF
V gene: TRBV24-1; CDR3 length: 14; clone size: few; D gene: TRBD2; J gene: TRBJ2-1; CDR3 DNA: TGTGCCACCGGTAGCGGGATTGGTTACAATGAGCAGTTCTTC; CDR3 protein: CATGSGIGYNEQFF
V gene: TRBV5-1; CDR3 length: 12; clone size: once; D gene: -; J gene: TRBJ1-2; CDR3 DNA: TGCGCCAGCAGCTTGGGGACAAAAGGCTACACCTTC; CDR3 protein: CASSLGTKGYTF
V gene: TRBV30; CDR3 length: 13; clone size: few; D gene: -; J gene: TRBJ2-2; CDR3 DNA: TGTGCCTGGAGCCGACAGGATCCCGGGGAGCTGTTTTTT; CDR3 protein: CAWSRQDPGELFF
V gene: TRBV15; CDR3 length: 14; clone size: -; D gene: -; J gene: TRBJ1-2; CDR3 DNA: TGTGCCACCAGCAGAGATAGGACGGGGGATGGCTACACCTTC; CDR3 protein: CATSRDRTGDGYTF
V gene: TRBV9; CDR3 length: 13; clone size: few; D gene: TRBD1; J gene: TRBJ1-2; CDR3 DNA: TGTGCCAGCAGCTACAGGGGGCAAAGTGGCTACACCTTC; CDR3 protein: CASSYRGQSGYTF
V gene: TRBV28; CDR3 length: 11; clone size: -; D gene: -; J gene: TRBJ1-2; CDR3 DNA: TGTGCCAGCAGTTCAAACTATGGCTACACCTTC; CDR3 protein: CASSSNYGYTF
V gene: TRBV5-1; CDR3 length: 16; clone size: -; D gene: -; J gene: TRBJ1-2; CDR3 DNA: TGCGCCAGCAGCTTGGCCGCCGGATCCCCTAGGTATGGCTACACCTTC; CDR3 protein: CASSLAAGSPRYGYTF
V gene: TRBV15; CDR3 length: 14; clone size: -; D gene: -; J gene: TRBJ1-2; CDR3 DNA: TGTGCCACCAGCAGACCAGATAGGGGTGGTGGCTACACCTTC; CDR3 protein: CATSRPDRGGGYTF
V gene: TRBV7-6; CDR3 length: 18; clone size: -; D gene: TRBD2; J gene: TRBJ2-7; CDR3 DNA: TGTGCCAGCAGCTTAGCGATTAGCGGGACCGACCTTAACTACGAGCAGTACTTC; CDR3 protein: CASSLAISGTDLNYEQYF
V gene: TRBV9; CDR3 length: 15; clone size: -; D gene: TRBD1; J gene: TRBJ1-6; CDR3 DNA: TGTGCCAGCAGCGAGCGGACAGGGGGGAATTCACCCCTCCACTTT; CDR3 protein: CASSERTGGNSPLHF
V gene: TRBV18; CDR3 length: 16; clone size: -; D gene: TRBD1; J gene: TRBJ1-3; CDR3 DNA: TGTGCCAGCTCACCCCAAAGGACAGGGCCCGGAAACACCATATATTTT; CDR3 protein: CASSPQRTGPGNTIYF
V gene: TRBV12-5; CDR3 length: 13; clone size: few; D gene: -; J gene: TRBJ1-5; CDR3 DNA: TGTGCTAGTGGTTTGGAGCCAGGGCAGCCCCAGCATTTT; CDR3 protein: CASGLEPGQPQHF
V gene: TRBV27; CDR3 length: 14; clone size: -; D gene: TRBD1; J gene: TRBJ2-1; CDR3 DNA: TGTGCCAGCAGTCCACCCAACAGGGGCGGTGAGCAGTTCTTC; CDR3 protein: CASSPPNRGGEQFF
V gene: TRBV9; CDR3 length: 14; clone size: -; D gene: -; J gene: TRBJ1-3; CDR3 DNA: TGTGCCAGCAGCGCCACCGGGACTGCAAACACCATATATTTT; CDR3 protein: CASSATGTANTIYF
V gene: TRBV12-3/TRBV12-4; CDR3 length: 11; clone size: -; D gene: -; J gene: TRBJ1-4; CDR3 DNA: TGTGCCAGCAGCGCCCGGGAGGGACAGTTTTTT; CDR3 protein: CASSAREGQFF
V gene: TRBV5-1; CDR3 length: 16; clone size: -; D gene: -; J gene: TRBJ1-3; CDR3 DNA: TGCGCCAGCAGCCCTCAGCGAGGCGGGACTGGAAACACCATATATTTT; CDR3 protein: CASSPQRGGTGNTIYF
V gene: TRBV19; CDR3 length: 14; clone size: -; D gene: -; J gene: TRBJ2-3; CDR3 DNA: TGTGCCAGTAGCGCACTCATGCTCACAGATACGCAGTATTTT; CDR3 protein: CASSALMLTDTQYF
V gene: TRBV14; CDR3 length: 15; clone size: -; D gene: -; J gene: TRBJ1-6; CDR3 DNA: TGTGCCAGCAGCCAAGATCCACAGGGCCGTTCACCCCTCCACTTT; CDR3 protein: CASSQDPQGRSPLHF